This TCR beta chain is from a study of T cell responses to AZD1222 COVID-19 vaccine. Study-wide results and limits: Females made up more of the donors, who were largely white British, and clonal diversity may have come out too low. Spike-spanning, vaccine-associated CD4 TCRs were dominant at 160-218 and 743-854.

Produced via immunoSEQ multiplex PCR; TCRdb's table is partial and in-frame only. The table lists roughly 150,000 clones, 88% of them singletons. Comments on this clone: Its specificity is not known.

The germline V gene has CDR1 SGHNT and CDR2 YYREEE (reference sequence). The CDR3 is 14 amino acids. J lost 5 bases, V lost 4 bases, and 5 bases had no gene match. V gene TRBV5-4 combines with J gene TRBJ2-5, with 10 bases aligning to TRBD2. This TCR came from an adult who received the AZD1222 COVID-19 vaccine. The specimen was peripheral blood, collected 28 days after the second AZD1222 dose. CDR3 DNA sequence: TGTGCCAGCAGCCCAGCGGGGGGGCGGGAGACCCAGTACTTC. Translated, it gives CASSPAGGRETQYF.